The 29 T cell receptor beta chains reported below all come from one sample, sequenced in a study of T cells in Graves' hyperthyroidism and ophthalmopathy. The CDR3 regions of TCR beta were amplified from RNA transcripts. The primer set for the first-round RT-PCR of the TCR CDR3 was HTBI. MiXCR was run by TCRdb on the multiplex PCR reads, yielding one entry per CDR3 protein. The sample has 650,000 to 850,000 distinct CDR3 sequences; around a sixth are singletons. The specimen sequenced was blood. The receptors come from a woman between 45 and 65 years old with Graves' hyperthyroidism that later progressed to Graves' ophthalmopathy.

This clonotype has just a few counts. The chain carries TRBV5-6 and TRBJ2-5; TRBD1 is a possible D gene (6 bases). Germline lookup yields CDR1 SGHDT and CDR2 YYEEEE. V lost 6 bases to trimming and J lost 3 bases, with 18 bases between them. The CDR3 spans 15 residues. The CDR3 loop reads CASISIEGTKETQYF. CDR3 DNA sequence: TGTGCCAGCATCTCTATTGAAGGGACAAAAGAGACCCAGTACTTC.

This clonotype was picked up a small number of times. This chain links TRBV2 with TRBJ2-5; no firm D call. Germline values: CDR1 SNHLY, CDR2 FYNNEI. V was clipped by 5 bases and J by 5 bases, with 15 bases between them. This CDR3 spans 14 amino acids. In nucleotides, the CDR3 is TGTGCCAGCAGTAAGCCCCAAAAAGGGGAGACCCAGTACTTC. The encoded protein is CASSKPQKGETQYF.

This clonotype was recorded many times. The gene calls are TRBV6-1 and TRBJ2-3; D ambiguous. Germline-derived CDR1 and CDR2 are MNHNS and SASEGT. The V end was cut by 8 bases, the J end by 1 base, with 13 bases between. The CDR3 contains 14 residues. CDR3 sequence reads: CASETGQRTDTQYF. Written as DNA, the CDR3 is TGTGCCAGCGAAACCGGGCAACGCACAGATACGCAGTATTTT.

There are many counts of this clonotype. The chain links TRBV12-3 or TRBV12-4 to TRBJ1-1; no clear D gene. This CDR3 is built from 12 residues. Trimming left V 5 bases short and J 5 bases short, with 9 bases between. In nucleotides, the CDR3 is TGTGCCAGCAGTCCTGGGTGGACTGAAGCTTTCTTT. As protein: CASSPGWTEAFF.

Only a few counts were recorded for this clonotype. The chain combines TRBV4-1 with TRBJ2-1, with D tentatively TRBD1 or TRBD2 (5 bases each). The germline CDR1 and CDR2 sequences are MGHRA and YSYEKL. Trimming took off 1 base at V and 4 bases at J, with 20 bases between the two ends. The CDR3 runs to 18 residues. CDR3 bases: TGCGCCAGCAGCCAAGGGTTGTCTAGGGGACGTAGGTACAATGAGCAGTTCTTC. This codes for CASSQGLSRGRRYNEQFF.

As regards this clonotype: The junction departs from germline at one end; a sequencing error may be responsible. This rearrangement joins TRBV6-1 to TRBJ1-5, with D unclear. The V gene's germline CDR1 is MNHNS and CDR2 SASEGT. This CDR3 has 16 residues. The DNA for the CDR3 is TGTGCCGGCAGTGAAAAGTGGGTACTTAGCAATCAGCCCCAGCATTTT. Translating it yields CAGSEKWVLSNQPQHF.

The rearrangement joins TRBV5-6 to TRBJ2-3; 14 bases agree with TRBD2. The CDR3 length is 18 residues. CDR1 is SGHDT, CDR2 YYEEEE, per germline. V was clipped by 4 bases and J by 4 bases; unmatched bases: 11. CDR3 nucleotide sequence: TGTGCCAGCAGCCCGGGACTAGCGGGGGACCCCTTTGCAGATACGCAGTATTTT. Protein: CASSPGLAGDPFADTQYF.

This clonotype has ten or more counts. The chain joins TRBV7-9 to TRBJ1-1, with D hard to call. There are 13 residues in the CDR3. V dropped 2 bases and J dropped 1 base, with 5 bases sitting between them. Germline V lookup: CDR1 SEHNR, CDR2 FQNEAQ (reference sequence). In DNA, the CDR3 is TGTGCCAGCAGCTTATCGCAGAACACTGAAGCTTTCTTT. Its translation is CASSLSQNTEAFF.

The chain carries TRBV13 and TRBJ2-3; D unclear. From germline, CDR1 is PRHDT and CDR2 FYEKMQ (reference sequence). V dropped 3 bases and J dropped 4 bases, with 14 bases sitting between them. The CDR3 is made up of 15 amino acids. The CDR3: CASSFSDRISDTQYF. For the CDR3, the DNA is TGTGCCAGCAGCTTCTCCGATAGGATATCAGATACGCAGTATTTT.

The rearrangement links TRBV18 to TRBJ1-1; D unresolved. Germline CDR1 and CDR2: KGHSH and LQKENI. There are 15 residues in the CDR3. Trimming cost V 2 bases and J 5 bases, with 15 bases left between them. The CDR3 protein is CASSPTGNTLTEAFF. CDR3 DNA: TGTGCCAGCTCACCAACGGGCAACACTTTAACTGAAGCTTTCTTT.

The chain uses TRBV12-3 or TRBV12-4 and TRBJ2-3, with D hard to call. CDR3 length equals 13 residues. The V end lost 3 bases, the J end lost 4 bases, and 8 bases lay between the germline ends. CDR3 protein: CASSFPVSDTQYF. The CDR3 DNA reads TGTGCCAGCAGTTTCCCCGTGTCAGATACGCAGTATTTT.

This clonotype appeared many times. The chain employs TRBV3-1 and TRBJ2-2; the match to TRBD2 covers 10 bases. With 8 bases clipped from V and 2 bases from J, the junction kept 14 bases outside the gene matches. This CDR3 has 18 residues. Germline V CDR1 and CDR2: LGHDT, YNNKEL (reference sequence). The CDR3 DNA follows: TGTGCCAGCTCTCCAAGGGCTAGCGGGGGCCCCAACACCGGGGAGCTGTTTTTT. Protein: CASSPRASGGPNTGELFF.

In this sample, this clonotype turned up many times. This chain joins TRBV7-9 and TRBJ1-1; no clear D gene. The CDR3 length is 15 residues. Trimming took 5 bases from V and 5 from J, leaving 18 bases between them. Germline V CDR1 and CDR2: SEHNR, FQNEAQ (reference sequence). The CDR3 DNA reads TGTGCCAGCAGCAAACAACCACCTGGGAGAACTGAAGCTTTCTTT. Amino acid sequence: CASSKQPPGRTEAFF. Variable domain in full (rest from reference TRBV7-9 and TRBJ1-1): DTGVSQNPRHKITKRGQNVTFRCDPISEHNRLYWYRQTLGQGPEFLTYFQNEAQLEKSRLLSDRFSAERPKGSFSTLEIQRTEQGDSAMYLCASSKQPPGRTEAFFGQGTRLTVV.

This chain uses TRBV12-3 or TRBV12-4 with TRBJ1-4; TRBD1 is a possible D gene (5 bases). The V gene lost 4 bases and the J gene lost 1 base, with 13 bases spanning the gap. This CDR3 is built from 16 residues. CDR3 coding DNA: TGTGCCAGCAGTTACTCAGGGCGAGTAACTAATGAAAAACTGTTTTTT. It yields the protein CASSYSGRVTNEKLFF.

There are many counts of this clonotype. In DNA, the CDR3 is TGCGCCAGCAGCTTGGACTCAGGGACCAGTCAGCCCCAGCATTTT. Amino acids: CASSLDSGTSQPQHF. The gene calls are TRBV5-1 and TRBJ1-5; the D gene is possibly TRBD1 (5 bases). CDR1 is SGHRS, CDR2 YFSETQ, per germline. This CDR3 has 15 residues. The V gene lost 0 bases and the J gene lost 6 bases, with 13 bases spanning the gap.

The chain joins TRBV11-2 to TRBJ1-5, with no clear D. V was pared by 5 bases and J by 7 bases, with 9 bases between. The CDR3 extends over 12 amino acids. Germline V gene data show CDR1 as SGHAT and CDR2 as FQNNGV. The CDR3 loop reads CASSADVQPQHF. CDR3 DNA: TGTGCCAGCAGCGCCGACGTCCAGCCCCAGCATTTT.

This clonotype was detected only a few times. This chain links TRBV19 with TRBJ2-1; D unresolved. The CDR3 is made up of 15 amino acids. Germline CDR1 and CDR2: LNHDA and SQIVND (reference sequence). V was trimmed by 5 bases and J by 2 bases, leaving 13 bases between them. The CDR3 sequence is CASSGDRDTYNEQFF. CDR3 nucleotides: TGTGCCAGTAGTGGAGACCGAGACACCTACAATGAGCAGTTCTTC.

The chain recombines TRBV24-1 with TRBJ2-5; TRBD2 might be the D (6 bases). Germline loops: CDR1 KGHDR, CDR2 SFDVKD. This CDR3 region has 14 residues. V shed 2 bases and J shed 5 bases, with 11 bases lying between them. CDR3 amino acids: CATSDSPGRETQYF. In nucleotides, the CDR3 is TGTGCCACCAGTGATTCCCCAGGGAGGGAGACCCAGTACTTC.

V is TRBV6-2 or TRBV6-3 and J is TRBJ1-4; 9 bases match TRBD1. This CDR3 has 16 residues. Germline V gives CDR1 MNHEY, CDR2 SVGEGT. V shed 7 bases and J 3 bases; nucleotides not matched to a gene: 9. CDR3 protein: CASNHGTGRPNEKLFF. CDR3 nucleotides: TGTGCCAGCAACCACGGGACAGGGAGACCTAATGAAAAACTGTTTTTT.

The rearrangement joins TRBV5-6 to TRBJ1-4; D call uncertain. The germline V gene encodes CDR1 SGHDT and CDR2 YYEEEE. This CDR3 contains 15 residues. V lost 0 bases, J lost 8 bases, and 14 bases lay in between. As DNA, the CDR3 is TGTGCCAGCAGCTTGGCCGGGGTCGGTGGAGAAAAACTGTTTTTT. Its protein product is CASSLAGVGGEKLFF.

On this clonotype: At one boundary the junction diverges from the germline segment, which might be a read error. The CDR3 loop reads CASSLLGQGAANEKLSF. CDR3 nucleotide sequence: TGCGCCAGCAGCTTGTTGGGACAGGGAGCGGCTAATGAAAAACTGTCTTTT. The chain links TRBV5-1 to TRBJ1-4; 9 bases match TRBD1. CDR1 is SGHRS, CDR2 YFSETQ, per germline. The CDR3 runs to 17 residues. Variable domain in full (rest from reference TRBV5-1 and TRBJ1-4): KAGVTQTPRYLIKTRGQQVTLSCSPISGHRSVSWYQQTPGQGLQFLFEYFSETQRNKGNFPGRFSGRQFSNSRSEMNVSTLELGDSALYLCASSLLGQGAANEKLSFGSGTQLSVL.

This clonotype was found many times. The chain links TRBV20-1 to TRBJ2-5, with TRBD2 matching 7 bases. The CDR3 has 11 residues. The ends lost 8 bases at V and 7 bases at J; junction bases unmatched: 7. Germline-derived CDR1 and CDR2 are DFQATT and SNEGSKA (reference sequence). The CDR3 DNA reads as TGCAGTCCCGGACTAGGGAGGACCCAGTACTTC. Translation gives CSPGLGRTQYF.

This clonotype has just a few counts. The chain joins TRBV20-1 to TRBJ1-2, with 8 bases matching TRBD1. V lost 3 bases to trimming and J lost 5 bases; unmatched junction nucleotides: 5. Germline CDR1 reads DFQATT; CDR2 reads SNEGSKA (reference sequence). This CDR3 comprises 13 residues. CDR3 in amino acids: CSASSDRGYGYTF. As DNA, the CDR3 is TGCAGTGCTAGCTCCGACAGGGGTTATGGCTACACCTTC.

This CDR3 reads CASSALPEYGYTF. The CDR3 bases are TGTGCCAGCAGCGCGCTTCCGGAGTATGGCTACACCTTC. The chain joins TRBV9 to TRBJ1-2, with unresolved D. CDR1 and CDR2 (germline): SGDLS, YYNGEE. V lost 3 bases and J 5 bases, leaving 11 bases between the germline ends. The CDR3 has 13 amino acids.

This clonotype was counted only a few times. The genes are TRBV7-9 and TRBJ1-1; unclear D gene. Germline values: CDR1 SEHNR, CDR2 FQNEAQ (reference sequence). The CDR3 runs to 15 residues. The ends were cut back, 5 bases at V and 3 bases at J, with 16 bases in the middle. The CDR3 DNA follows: TGTGCCAGCAGCGGATGGCCCAGTGGAGACACTGAAGCTTTCTTT. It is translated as CASSGWPSGDTEAFF.

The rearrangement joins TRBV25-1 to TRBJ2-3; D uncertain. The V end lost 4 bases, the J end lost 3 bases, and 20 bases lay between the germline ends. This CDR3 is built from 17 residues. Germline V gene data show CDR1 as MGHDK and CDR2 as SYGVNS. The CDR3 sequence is CASSGALRSANTDTQYF. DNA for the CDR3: TGTGCCAGCAGTGGGGCCCTAAGGAGCGCGAATACAGATACGCAGTATTTT.

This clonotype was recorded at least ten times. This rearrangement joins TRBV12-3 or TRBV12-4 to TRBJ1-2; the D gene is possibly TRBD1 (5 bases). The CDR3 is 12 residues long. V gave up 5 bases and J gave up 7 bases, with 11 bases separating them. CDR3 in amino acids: CASSRGILGYTF. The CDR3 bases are TGTGCCAGCAGTAGGGGTATACTTGGCTACACCTTC.

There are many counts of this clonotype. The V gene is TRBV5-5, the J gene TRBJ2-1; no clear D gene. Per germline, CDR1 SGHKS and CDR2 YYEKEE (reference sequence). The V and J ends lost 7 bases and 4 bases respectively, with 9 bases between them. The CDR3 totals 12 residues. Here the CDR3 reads CASDGVYNEQFF. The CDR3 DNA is TGTGCCAGCGACGGTGTTTACAATGAGCAGTTCTTC.

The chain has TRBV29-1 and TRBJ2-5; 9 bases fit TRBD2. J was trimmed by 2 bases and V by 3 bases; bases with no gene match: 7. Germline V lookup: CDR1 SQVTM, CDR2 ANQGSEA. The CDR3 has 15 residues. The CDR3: CSVEPGTSLQETQYF. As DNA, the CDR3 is TGCAGCGTTGAGCCCGGGACTAGCCTACAAGAGACCCAGTACTTC.